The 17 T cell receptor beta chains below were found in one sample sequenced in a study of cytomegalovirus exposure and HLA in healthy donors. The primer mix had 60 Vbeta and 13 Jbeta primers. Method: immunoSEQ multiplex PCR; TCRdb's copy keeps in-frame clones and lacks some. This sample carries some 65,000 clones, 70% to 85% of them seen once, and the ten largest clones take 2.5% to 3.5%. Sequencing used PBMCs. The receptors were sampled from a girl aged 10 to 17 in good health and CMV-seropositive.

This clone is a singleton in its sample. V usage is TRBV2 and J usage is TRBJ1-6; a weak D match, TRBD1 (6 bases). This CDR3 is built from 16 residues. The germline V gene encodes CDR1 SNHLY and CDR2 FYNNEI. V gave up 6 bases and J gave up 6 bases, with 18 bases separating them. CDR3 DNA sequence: TGTGCCAGCAGAGCCGTTGGGGGGGGCGCTAATTCACCCCTCCACTTT. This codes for CASRAVGGGANSPLHF.

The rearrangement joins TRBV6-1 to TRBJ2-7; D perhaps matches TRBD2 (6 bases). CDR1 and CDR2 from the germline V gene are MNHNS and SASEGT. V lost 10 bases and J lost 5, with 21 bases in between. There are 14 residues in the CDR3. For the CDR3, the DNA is TGTGCCACCCTACGGGGAGGACGGGAGAACGAGCAGTACTTC. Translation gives CATLRGGRENEQYF.

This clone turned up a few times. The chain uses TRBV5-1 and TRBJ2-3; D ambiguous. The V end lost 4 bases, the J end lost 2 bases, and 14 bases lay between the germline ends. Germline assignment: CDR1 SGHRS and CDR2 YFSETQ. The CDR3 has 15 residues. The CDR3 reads CASSIQTAATDTQYF. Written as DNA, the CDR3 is TGCGCCAGCAGCATACAGACCGCTGCCACAGATACGCAGTATTTT.

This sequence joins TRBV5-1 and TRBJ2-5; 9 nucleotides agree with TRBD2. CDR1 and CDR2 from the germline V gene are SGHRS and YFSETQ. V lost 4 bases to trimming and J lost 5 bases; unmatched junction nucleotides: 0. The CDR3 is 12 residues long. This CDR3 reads CASSAGGETQYF. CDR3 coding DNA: TGCGCCAGCAGCGCGGGGGGGGAGACCCAGTACTTC.

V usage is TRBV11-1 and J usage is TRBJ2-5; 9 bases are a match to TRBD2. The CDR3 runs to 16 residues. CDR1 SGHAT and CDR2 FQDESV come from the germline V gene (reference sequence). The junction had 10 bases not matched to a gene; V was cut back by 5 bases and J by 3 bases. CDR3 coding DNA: TGTGCCAGCAGCCCGAAGCGGGGGGCGAGAAAAGAGACCCAGTACTTC. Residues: CASSPKRGARKETQYF.

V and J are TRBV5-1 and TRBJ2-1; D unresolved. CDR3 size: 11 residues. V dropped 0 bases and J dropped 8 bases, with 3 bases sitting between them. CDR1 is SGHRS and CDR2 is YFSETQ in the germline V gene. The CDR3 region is CASSLAYEQFF. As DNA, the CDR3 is TGCGCCAGCAGCTTGGCATATGAGCAGTTCTTC.

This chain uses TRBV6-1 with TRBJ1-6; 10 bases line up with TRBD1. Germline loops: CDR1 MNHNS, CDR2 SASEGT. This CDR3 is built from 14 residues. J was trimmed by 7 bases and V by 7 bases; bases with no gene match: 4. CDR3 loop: CASTWGQGNSPLHF. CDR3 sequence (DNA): TGTGCCAGCACATGGGGACAGGGGAATTCACCCCTCCACTTT.

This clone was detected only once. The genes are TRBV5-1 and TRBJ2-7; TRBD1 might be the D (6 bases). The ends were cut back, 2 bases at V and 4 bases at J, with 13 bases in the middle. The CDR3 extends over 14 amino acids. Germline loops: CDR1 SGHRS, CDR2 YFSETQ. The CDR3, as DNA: TGCGCCAGCAGCTTATACAGGGTTGGGTACGAGCAGTACTTC. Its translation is CASSLYRVGYEQYF.

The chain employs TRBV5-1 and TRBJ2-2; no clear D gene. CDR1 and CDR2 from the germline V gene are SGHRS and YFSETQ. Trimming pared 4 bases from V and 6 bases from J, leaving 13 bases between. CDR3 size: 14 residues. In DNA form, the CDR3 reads TGCGCCAGCAGCCCAGTGCCCGGGTCCGGGGAGCTGTTTTTT. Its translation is CASSPVPGSGELFF.

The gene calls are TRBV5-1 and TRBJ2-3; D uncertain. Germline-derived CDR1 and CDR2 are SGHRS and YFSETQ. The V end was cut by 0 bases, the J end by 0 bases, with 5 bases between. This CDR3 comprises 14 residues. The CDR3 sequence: CASSLAQSTDTQYF. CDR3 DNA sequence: TGCGCCAGCAGCTTGGCCCAGAGCACAGATACGCAGTATTTT.

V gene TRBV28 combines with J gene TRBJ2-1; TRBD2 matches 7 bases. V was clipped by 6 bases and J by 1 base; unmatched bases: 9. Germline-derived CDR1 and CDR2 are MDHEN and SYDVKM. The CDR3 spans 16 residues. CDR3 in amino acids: CASSPSGMRSYNEQFF. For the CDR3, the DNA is TGTGCCAGCAGCCCCAGCGGGATGAGGTCCTACAATGAGCAGTTCTTC.

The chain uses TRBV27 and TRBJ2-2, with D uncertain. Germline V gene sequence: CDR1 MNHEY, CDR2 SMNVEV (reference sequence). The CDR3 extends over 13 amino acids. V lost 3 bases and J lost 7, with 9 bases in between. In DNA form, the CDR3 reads TGTGCCAGCAGTTTCGCCACAGTCGGGGAGCTGTTTTTT. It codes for CASSFATVGELFF.

CDR3 region: CAWSVRQGAYEQYF. In DNA form, the CDR3 reads TGTGCCTGGAGTGTACGACAGGGGGCCTACGAGCAGTACTTC. The V call is TRBV30, the J call TRBJ2-7; 9 positions match TRBD1. Germline-derived CDR1 and CDR2 are GTSNPN and SVGIG (reference sequence). The trim removed 0 bases at V and 2 bases at J, leaving 2 bases unmatched. The CDR3 totals 14 residues.

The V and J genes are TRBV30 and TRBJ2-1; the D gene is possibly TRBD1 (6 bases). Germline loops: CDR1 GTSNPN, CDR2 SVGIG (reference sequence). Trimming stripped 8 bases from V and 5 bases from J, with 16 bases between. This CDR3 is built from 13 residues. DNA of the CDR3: TGTGCCATTGGCCGGGACACTAACAATGAGCAGTTCTTC. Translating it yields CAIGRDTNNEQFF.

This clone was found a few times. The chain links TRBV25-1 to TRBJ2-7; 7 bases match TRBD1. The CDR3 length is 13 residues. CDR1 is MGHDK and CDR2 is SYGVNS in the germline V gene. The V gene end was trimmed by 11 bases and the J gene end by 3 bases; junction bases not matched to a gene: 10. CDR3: CAVPERGHYEQYF. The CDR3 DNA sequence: TGTGCCGTTCCCGAGAGGGGGCACTACGAGCAGTACTTC.

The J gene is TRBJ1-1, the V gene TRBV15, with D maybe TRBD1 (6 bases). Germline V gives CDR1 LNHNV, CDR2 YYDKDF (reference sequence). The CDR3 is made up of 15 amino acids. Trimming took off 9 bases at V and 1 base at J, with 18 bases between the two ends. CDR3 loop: CATTLSGDSNTEAFF. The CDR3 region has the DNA TGTGCCACTACACTTTCAGGGGATTCGAACACTGAAGCTTTCTTT.

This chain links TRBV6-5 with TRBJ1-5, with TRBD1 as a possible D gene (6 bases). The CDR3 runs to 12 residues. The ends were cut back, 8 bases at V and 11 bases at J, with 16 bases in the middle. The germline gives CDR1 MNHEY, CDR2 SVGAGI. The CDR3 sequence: CASGRTAWAQHF. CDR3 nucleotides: TGTGCCAGCGGACGGACAGCCTGGGCCCAGCATTTT.